Sequencing of this T cell receptor beta chain was carried out in a study of Ad26.COV2.S vaccination and SARS-CoV-2 variants. Study details: Ad26.COV2.S shots went into the muscle once or twice, 56 days apart. General observations from the study: TCR breadth and depth analyses may have underestimated total T cell responses.

Repertoires were generated with immunoSEQ multiplex PCR, while TCRdb's copy carries only in-frame clones and drops some. Counted here are around 340,000 clones, around nine tenths occurring once; the ten biggest clones make up around 10%. This sample's treatment: roughly 18 received Ad26.COV2.S at low or high dose, single or two shots; several received placebo; per-sample allocation not given. Sampling occurred on day 63 after the first vaccine or placebo injection. To note about this clone: The target antigen is unknown.

The sample here was peripheral blood, taken in a trial of Ad26.COV2.S vaccine versus placebo. The source is a person aged 18-60 years who received the Ad26.COV2.S COVID-19 vaccine or a placebo.

This CDR3 is CASTNRGGYGYTF. CDR3 in DNA: TGTGCCAGCACCAACAGGGGAGGCTATGGCTACACCTTC. J is TRBJ1-2 and V is TRBV6-6; 7 bases align to TRBD1. From germline, CDR1 is MNHNY and CDR2 SVGAGI (reference sequence). CDR3 length: 13 residues. V gave up 7 bases and J gave up 4 bases; unmatched junction bases: 6.